The TCR beta chain under discussion was sequenced for a study of T cell responses to AZD1222 COVID-19 vaccine. Across the study: Both about-4-week and about-12-week second-dose recipients were combined. Whole-study results and caveats: Most donors were white British, females outnumbered males, and clonal diversity was possibly underestimated.

Germline V CDR1 and CDR2: MDHEN, SYDVKM. This CDR3 is built from 16 residues. The junction had 14 bases not matched to a gene; V was cut back by 6 bases and J by 12 bases. Generated by immunoSEQ multiplex PCR, the TCRdb table keeps only in-frame clones and is missing some. The sample has some 100,000 clones; approximately 90% are singletons. Note on this clone: Its antigen is undetermined.

Sequencing used peripheral blood, obtained on day 0 of AZD1222 vaccination. This sequence joins TRBV28 and TRBJ2-1; 13 positions match TRBD2. This TCR derives from an adult in good health. The CDR3 DNA reads as TGTGCCAGCAGGCGTGATGAGACTAGCGGGGGGAGAGGGCAGTTCTTC. It specifies CASRRDETSGGRGQFF.